What follows describes a single T cell receptor (beta chain). The data were produced by immunoSEQ multiplex PCR, yet TCRdb's version contains in-frame clones alone and is incomplete. In the table there are approximately 170,000 clones, around nine tenths of which are singletons. This sample is part of a study of control samples from healthy donors and cancer patients. The CDR3 covers 14 residues. J was trimmed by 1 base and V by 2 bases; bases with no gene match: 0. Germline V gene sequence: CDR1 SEHNR, CDR2 FQNEAQ (reference sequence). Sequenced sample: blood. The chain recombines TRBV7-9 with TRBJ2-3; 7 positions match TRBD2. The receptor was derived from a man aged 25 to 40 in good health. The CDR3 is CASSLTSGTDTQYF. The DNA of the CDR3 is TGTGCCAGCAGCTTAACTAGCGGCACAGATACGCAGTATTTT.